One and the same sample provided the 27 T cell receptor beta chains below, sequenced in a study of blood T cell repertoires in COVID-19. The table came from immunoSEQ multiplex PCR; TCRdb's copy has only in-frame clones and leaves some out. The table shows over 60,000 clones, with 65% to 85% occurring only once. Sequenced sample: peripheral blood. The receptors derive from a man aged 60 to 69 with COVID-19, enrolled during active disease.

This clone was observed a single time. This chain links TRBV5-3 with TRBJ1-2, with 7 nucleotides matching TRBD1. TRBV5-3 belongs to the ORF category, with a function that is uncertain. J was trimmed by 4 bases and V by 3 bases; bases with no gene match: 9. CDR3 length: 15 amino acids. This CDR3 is CARSYGTAQCYGYTF. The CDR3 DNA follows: TGTGCCAGAAGCTACGGGACAGCCCAATGCTATGGCTACACCTTC.

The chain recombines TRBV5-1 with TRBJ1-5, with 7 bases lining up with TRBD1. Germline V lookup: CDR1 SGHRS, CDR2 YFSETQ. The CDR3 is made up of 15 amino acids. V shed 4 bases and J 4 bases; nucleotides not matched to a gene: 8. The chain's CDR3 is CASSLRQGQNQPQHF. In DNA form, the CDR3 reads TGCGCCAGCAGCCTCCGACAGGGTCAAAATCAGCCCCAGCATTTT.

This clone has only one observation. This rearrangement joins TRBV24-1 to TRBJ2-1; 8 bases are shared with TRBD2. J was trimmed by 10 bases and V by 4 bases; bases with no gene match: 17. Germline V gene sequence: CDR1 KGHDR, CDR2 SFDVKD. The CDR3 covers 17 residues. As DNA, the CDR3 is TGTGCCACCAGTGACCCCACTTTGGCTAGCCGGGAGGGAGAGCAGTTCTTC. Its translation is CATSDPTLASREGEQFF.

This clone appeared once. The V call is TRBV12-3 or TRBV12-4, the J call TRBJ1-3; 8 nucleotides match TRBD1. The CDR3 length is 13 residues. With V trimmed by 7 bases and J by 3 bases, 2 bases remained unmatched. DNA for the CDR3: TGTGCCAGCAACAGGGGGTTTGGAAACACCATATATTTT. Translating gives CASNRGFGNTIYF.

This chain's CDR3 is CASSPQGANANEKLFF. The CDR3 bases are TGCGCCAGCAGCCCCCAGGGGGCTAACGCTAATGAAAAACTGTTTTTT. J is TRBJ1-4 and V is TRBV5-1; 8 bases are shared with TRBD1. This CDR3 is 16 amino acids long. Germline CDR1 and CDR2: SGHRS and YFSETQ. The V and J ends lost 4 bases and 3 bases, in that order; junction bases with no gene match: 8.

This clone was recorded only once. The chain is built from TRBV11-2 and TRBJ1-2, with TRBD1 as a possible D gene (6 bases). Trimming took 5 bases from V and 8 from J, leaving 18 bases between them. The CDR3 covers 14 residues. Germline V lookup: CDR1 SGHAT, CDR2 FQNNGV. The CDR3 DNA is TGTGCCAGCAGCCGCCTGACAGGCGGAAGCGGCTACACCTTC. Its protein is CASSRLTGGSGYTF.

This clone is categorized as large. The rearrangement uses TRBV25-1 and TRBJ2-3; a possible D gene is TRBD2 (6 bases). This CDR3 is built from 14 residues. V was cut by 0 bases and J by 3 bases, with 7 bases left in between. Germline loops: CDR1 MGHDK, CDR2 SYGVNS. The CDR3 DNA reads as TGTGCCAGCAGTGAATACCGGGAGACAGATACGCAGTATTTT. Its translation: CASSEYRETDTQYF.

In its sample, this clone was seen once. CDR3 region: CASAAPDNEQFF. Written as DNA, the CDR3 is TGCGCCAGCGCAGCGCCCGACAATGAGCAGTTCTTC. V is TRBV5-1 and J is TRBJ2-1; D unresolved. This CDR3 spans 12 amino acids. The ends were cut back, 7 bases at V and 5 bases at J, with 10 bases in the middle. The germline CDR1 and CDR2 sequences are SGHRS and YFSETQ.

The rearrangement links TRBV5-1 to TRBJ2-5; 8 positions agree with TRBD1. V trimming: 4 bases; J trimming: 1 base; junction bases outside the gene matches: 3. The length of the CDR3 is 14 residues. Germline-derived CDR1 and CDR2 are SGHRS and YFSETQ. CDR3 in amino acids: CASSPGQGQETQYF. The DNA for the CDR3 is TGCGCCAGCAGCCCAGGACAGGGCCAAGAGACCCAGTACTTC.

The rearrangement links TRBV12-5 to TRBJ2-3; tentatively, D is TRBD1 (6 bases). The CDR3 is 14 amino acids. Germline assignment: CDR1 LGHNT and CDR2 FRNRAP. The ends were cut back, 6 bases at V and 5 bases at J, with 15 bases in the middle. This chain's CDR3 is CASGLSDRLDTQYF. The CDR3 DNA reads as TGTGCTAGTGGCCTCTCGGACAGATTAGATACGCAGTATTTT.

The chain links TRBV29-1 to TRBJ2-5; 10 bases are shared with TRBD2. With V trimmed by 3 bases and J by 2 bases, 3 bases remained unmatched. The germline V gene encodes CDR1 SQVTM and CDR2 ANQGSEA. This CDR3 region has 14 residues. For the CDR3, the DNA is TGCAGCGTTGAGGCTAGCGGGGGACAAGAGACCCAGTACTTC. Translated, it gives CSVEASGGQETQYF.

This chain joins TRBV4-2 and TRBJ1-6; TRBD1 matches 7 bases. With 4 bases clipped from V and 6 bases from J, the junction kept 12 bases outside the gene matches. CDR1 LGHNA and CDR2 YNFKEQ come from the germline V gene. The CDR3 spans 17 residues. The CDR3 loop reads CASSPTLTGQLNSPLHF. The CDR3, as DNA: TGTGCCAGCAGCCCCACCTTGACGGGACAGCTTAATTCACCCCTCCACTTT.

This chain's CDR3 is CASRSINYGYTF. For the CDR3, the DNA is TGTGCCTCACGGTCCATTAACTATGGCTACACCTTC. This rearrangement joins TRBV10-3 to TRBJ1-2; D unclear. The V gene's germline CDR1 is ENHRY and CDR2 SYGVKD. The CDR3 has 12 amino acids. V lost 11 bases, J lost 1 base, and 11 bases lay in between.

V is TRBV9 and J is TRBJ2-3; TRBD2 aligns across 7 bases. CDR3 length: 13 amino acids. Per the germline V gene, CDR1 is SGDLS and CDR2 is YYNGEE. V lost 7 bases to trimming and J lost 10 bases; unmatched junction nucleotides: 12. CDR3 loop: CASSRGGRGAQYF. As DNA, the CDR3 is TGTGCCAGCTCCCGGGGAGGGCGTGGGGCGCAGTATTTT.

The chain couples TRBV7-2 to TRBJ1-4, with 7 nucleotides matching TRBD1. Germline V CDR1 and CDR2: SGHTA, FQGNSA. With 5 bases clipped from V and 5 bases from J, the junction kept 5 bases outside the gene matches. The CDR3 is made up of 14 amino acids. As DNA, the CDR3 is TGTGCCAGCAGCCTCAGGGGGTCAAATGAAAAACTGTTTTTT. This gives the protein CASSLRGSNEKLFF. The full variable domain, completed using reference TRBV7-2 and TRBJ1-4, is GAGVSQSPSNKVTEKGKDVELRCDPISGHTALYWYRQSLGQGLEFLIYFQGNSAPDKSGLPSDRFSAERTGGSVSTLTIQRTQQEDSAVYLCASSLRGSNEKLFFGSGTQLSVL.

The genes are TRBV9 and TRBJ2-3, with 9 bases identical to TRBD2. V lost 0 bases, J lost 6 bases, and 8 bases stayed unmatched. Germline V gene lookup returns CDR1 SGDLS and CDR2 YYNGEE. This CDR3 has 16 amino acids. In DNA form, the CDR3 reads TGTGCCAGCAGCGTAGTTGTTAGCGGGGGTTGGGATACGCAGTATTTT. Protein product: CASSVVVSGGWDTQYF. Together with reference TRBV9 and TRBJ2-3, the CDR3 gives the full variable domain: DSGVTQTPKHLITATGQRVTLRCSPRSGDLSVYWYQQSLDQGLQFLIQYYNGEERAKGNILERFSAQQFPDLHSELNLSSLELGDSALYFCASSVVVSGGWDTQYFGPGTRLTVL.

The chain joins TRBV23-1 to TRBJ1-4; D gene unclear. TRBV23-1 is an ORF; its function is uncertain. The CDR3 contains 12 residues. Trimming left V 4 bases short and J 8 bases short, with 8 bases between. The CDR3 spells CASSPKREKLFF. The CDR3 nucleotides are TGCGCCAGCAGTCCGAAGAGAGAAAAACTGTTTTTT.

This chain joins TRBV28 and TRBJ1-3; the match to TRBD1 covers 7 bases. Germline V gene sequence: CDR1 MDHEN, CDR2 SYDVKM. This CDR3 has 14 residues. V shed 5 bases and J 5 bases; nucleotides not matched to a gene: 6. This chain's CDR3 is CASSGTALRNTIYF. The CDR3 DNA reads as TGTGCCAGCAGTGGGACAGCCCTTCGAAACACCATATATTTT.

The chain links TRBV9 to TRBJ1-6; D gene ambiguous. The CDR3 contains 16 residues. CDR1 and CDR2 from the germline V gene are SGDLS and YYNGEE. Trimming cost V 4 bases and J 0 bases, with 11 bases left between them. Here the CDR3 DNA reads TGTGCCAGCAGCACACAACAGAGCTCCTATAATTCACCCCTCCACTTT. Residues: CASSTQQSSYNSPLHF.

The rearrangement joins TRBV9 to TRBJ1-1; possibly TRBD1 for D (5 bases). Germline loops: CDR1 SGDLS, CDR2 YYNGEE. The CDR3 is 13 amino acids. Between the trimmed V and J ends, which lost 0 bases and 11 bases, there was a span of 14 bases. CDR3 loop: CASSVGRGGAAFF. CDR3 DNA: TGTGCCAGCAGCGTAGGGAGAGGAGGGGCCGCTTTCTTT. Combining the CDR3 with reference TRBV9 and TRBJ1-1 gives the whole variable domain DSGVTQTPKHLITATGQRVTLRCSPRSGDLSVYWYQQSLDQGLQFLIQYYNGEERAKGNILERFSAQQFPDLHSELNLSSLELGDSALYFCASSVGRGGAAFFGQGTRLTVV.

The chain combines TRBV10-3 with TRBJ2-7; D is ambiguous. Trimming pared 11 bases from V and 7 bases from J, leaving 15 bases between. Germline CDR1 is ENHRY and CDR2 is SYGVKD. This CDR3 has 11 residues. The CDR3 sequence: CAAGSSREQYF. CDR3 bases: TGTGCCGCAGGTTCATCACGGGAGCAGTACTTC.

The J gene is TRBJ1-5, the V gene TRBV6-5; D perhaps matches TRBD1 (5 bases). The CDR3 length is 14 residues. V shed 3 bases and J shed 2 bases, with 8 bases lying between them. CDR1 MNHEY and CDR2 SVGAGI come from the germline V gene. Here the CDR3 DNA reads TGTGCCAGCAGTTATTCGGGGGGCAATCAGCCCCAGCATTTT. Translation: CASSYSGGNQPQHF.

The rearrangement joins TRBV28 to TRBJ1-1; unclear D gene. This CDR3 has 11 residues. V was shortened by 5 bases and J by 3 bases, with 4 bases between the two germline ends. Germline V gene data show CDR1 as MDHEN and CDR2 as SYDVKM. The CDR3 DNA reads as TGTGCCAGCAGTGCGTACACTGAAGCTTTCTTT. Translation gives CASSAYTEAFF.

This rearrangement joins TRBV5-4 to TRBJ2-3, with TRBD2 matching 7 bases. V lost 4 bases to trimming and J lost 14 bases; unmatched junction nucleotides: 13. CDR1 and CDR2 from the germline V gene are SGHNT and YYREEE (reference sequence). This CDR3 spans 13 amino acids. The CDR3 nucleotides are TGTGCCAGCAGCACTGGGGGGGGTCAGGGTCTGTATTTT. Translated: CASSTGGGQGLYF.

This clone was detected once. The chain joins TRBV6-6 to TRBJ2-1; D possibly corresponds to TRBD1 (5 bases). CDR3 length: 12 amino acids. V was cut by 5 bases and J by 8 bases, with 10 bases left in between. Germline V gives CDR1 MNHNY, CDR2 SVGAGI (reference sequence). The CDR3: CASSRQRDEQFF. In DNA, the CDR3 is TGTGCCAGCAGTCGACAGCGTGATGAGCAGTTCTTC.

The chain's CDR3 is CASSLGGTDTQYF. Written as DNA, the CDR3 is TGTGCCAGCAGCTTAGGCGGGACAGATACGCAGTATTTT. V and J are TRBV7-9 and TRBJ2-3; a weak D match, TRBD2 (5 bases). V was shortened by 1 base and J by 3 bases, with 5 bases between the two germline ends. Germline CDR1 SEHNR, CDR2 FQNEAQ (reference sequence). CDR3 length: 13 amino acids. The full variable domain, with the rest looked up from reference TRBV7-9 and TRBJ2-3, is DTGVSQNPRHKITKRGQNVTFRCDPISEHNRLYWYRQTLGQGPEFLTYFQNEAQLEKSRLLSDRFSAERPKGSFSTLEIQRTEQGDSAMYLCASSLGGTDTQYFGPGTRLTVL.

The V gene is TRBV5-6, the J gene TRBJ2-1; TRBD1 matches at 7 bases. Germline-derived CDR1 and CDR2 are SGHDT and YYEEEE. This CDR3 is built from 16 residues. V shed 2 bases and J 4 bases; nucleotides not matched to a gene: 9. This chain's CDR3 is CASSFRDRAFYNEQFF. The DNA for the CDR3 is TGTGCCAGCAGCTTTCGGGACAGAGCCTTTTACAATGAGCAGTTCTTC.